This T cell receptor (beta chain) was identified in a study of T cells after yellow fever vaccination. Study-level background: Each low-cell-number fraction was prepared by means of SMART-Seq v4 Ultra Low Input. Study-wide points: Repertoires obtained by FACS sorting could include abundant clonotypes that entered as contaminants from the bulk population. The study re-detected most primary-vaccination clones after the booster (under 97% CD4, 88% CD8).

A remark on this clonotype: Its antigen is not known.

TCRdb ran MiXCR on the 5' RACE reads and lists one entry per CDR3 protein. The repertoire holds about 310,000 distinct CDR3 sequences, with roughly 3.5% as singletons. This CDR3 spans 13 amino acids. V dropped 2 bases and J dropped 6 bases, with 12 bases sitting between them. Germline V gives CDR1 SGHNT, CDR2 YYREEE (reference sequence). The sequence was collected from a man younger than 30 who received the YFV17D yellow fever vaccine. This chain links TRBV5-4 with TRBJ2-7; either TRBD1 or TRBD2 may supply D (5 bases each). Material: PBMCs, obtained on the day of the yellow fever booster vaccination. The CDR3: CASSLEGLGEQYF. CDR3 DNA: TGTGCCAGCAGCTTAGAGGGGTTGGGCGAGCAGTACTTC.